These T cell receptor beta chains were read from a single sample in a study of shared clonotypes between healthy human individuals. Measured with immunoSEQ multiplex PCR; TCRdb has only the in-frame clones, and not every one. Of about 300,000 clones in the sample, around 74% were seen once. The specimen was memory CD4+ T cells sorted from blood. All receptors derive from a man in his thirties or forties in good health. CDR3s include the opening cysteine and the closing phenylalanine or tryptophan. Fields, in order: V gene, clone size, J gene, D gene, CDR3 length, CDR3 DNA, CDR3 protein. The D gene is left open where the match is weak. Size is stated for part of the rows, as once, few or many counts, or as a class when the clone is expanded.

V gene: TRBV18; clone size: NA; J gene: TRBJ1-2; D gene: NA; CDR3 length: 15; CDR3 DNA: TGTGCCAGCTCACCTACGAACGGACAGAACTATGGCTACACCTTC; CDR3 protein: CASSPTNGQNYGYTF
V gene: TRBV18; clone size: NA; J gene: TRBJ2-3; D gene: NA; CDR3 length: 15; CDR3 DNA: TGTGCCAGCTCACCAACGATACAGGGCACAGATACGCAGTATTTT; CDR3 protein: CASSPTIQGTDTQYF
V gene: TRBV2; clone size: NA; J gene: TRBJ2-1; D gene: NA; CDR3 length: 13; CDR3 DNA: TGTGCCAGCCAGTCAGGGTCAAACAATGAGCAGTTCTTC; CDR3 protein: CASQSGSNNEQFF
V gene: TRBV19; clone size: few; J gene: TRBJ2-1; D gene: TRBD1; CDR3 length: 15; CDR3 DNA: TGTGCCAGTAGACAGGGGGCTGCGTCCTACAATGAGCAGTTCTTC; CDR3 protein: CASRQGAASYNEQFF
V gene: TRBV28; clone size: once; J gene: TRBJ2-4; D gene: TRBD1; CDR3 length: 18; CDR3 DNA: TGTGCCAGCAGTTCGAAAGTCCCATATCAGGGGGTCAAAAACATTCAGTACTTC; CDR3 protein: CASSSKVPYQGVKNIQYF
V gene: TRBV7-2; clone size: once; J gene: TRBJ2-7; D gene: NA; CDR3 length: 13; CDR3 DNA: TGTGCCAGCAGCCGCAGTGGGCTGTCGGAGCAGTACTTC; CDR3 protein: CASSRSGLSEQYF
V gene: TRBV28; clone size: few; J gene: TRBJ2-4; D gene: NA; CDR3 length: 14; CDR3 DNA: TGTGCCAGCAGCCCACAGGCCTTGGAAAACATTCAGTACTTC; CDR3 protein: CASSPQALENIQYF
V gene: TRBV7-9; clone size: NA; J gene: TRBJ2-3; D gene: TRBD2; CDR3 length: 16; CDR3 DNA: TGTGCCAGCAGCACTAGGACTAGCGGGATATCTGATACGCAGTATTTT; CDR3 protein: CASSTRTSGISDTQYF
V gene: TRBV11-2; clone size: NA; J gene: TRBJ2-7; D gene: NA; CDR3 length: 14; CDR3 DNA: TGTGCCAGCAGCTCGTTGGGGGTTGGATACGAGCAGTACTTC; CDR3 protein: CASSSLGVGYEQYF
V gene: TRBV19; clone size: once; J gene: TRBJ2-7; D gene: TRBD2; CDR3 length: 14; CDR3 DNA: TGTGCCAGTACTGAAGCCGGGACTAACTACGAGCAGTACTTC; CDR3 protein: CASTEAGTNYEQYF
V gene: TRBV11-2; clone size: NA; J gene: TRBJ2-1; D gene: NA; CDR3 length: 12; CDR3 DNA: TGTGCCAGCAGCCCCGGACTTACGAGTTATTTCTTC; CDR3 protein: CASSPGLTSYFF
V gene: TRBV4-2; clone size: NA; J gene: TRBJ2-5; D gene: NA; CDR3 length: 13; CDR3 DNA: TGTGCCAGCAGCCAAGCGGGAGCGGAGACCCAGTACTTC; CDR3 protein: CASSQAGAETQYF
V gene: TRBV5-1; clone size: few; J gene: TRBJ1-2; D gene: NA; CDR3 length: 15; CDR3 DNA: TGCGCCAGCAGCTCCGGGGGGACCTCTAACTATGGCTACACCTTC; CDR3 protein: CASSSGGTSNYGYTF
V gene: TRBV6-6; clone size: NA; J gene: TRBJ2-1; D gene: TRBD2; CDR3 length: 14; CDR3 DNA: TGTGCCAGCACCCGGACTAGCGGTTACAATGAGCAGTTCTTC; CDR3 protein: CASTRTSGYNEQFF
V gene: TRBV18; clone size: NA; J gene: TRBJ2-3; D gene: NA; CDR3 length: 12; CDR3 DNA: TGTGCCAGCTCACCGGCCGCAGATACGCAGTATTTT; CDR3 protein: CASSPAADTQYF
V gene: TRBV5-1; clone size: NA; J gene: TRBJ2-3; D gene: NA; CDR3 length: 13; CDR3 DNA: TGCGCCAGCAGCTCTTTCCGAGCTGATACGCAGTATTTT; CDR3 protein: CASSSFRADTQYF
V gene: TRBV7-3; clone size: NA; J gene: TRBJ2-2; D gene: NA; CDR3 length: 15; CDR3 DNA: TGTGCCAGCAGCTTACTAGGCCGGAACACCGGGGAGCTGTTTTTT; CDR3 protein: CASSLLGRNTGELFF
V gene: TRBV5-5; clone size: NA; J gene: TRBJ2-4; D gene: NA; CDR3 length: 12; CDR3 DNA: TGTGCCAGCAGCTTGGCCCGCGACATTCAGTACTTC; CDR3 protein: CASSLARDIQYF
V gene: TRBV5-6; clone size: NA; J gene: TRBJ2-1; D gene: NA; CDR3 length: 14; CDR3 DNA: TGTGCCAGCAGTAGGCCCGGGCCTACTAATGAGCAGTTCTTC; CDR3 protein: CASSRPGPTNEQFF
V gene: TRBV2; clone size: once; J gene: TRBJ1-1; D gene: NA; CDR3 length: 14; CDR3 DNA: TGTGCCAGCAGTGAGTCAGGGATGGGGACCGAAGCTTTCTTT; CDR3 protein: CASSESGMGTEAFF
V gene: TRBV6-5; clone size: once; J gene: TRBJ2-5; D gene: TRBD2; CDR3 length: 15; CDR3 DNA: TGTGCCAGCAACTTAAGCGGGAGGGACCAAGAGACCCAGTACTTC; CDR3 protein: CASNLSGRDQETQYF
V gene: TRBV13; clone size: NA; J gene: TRBJ2-7; D gene: NA; CDR3 length: 12; CDR3 DNA: TGTGCCAGCAGCCCTCACAGGGCCGAGCAGTACTTC; CDR3 protein: CASSPHRAEQYF
V gene: TRBV10-1; clone size: NA; J gene: TRBJ2-1; D gene: TRBD2; CDR3 length: 15; CDR3 DNA: TGCGCCAGCATTTCTAGCGGGGTTCTACCAGATGAGCAGTTCTTC; CDR3 protein: CASISSGVLPDEQFF
V gene: TRBV2; clone size: once; J gene: TRBJ1-5; D gene: NA; CDR3 length: 14; CDR3 DNA: TGTGCCAGCAGTGTCTACAGGGTAGGTCAGCCCCAGCATTTT; CDR3 protein: CASSVYRVGQPQHF
V gene: TRBV2; clone size: NA; J gene: TRBJ2-3; D gene: NA; CDR3 length: 16; CDR3 DNA: TGTGCCAGCAGTCGGGACCACGGTGGAAGCACAGATACGCAGTATTTT; CDR3 protein: CASSRDHGGSTDTQYF
V gene: TRBV5-4; clone size: NA; J gene: TRBJ1-1; D gene: NA; CDR3 length: 15; CDR3 DNA: TGTGCCAGCAGCCCCGGCGGCAGGGAGGACACTGAAGCTTTCTTT; CDR3 protein: CASSPGGREDTEAFF
V gene: TRBV30; clone size: few; J gene: TRBJ2-6; D gene: NA; CDR3 length: 13; CDR3 DNA: TGTGCCTGGAGTCGGGGCACAGCCAACGTCCTGACTTTC; CDR3 protein: CAWSRGTANVLTF
V gene: TRBV5-6; clone size: NA; J gene: TRBJ2-1; D gene: NA; CDR3 length: 13; CDR3 DNA: TGTGCCAGCAGATTGTGGGGGCAGATTGAGCAGTTCTTC; CDR3 protein: CASRLWGQIEQFF
V gene: TRBV28; clone size: NA; J gene: TRBJ1-1; D gene: NA; CDR3 length: 12; CDR3 DNA: TGTGCCAGCAGTCCTATGAACACTGAAGCTTTCTTT; CDR3 protein: CASSPMNTEAFF
V gene: TRBV6-6; clone size: NA; J gene: TRBJ2-1; D gene: NA; CDR3 length: 15; CDR3 DNA: TGTGCCAGCAGTTACCAGGGTGGACGGGACAATGAGCAGTTCTTC; CDR3 protein: CASSYQGGRDNEQFF
V gene: TRBV19; clone size: NA; J gene: TRBJ1-5; D gene: TRBD1; CDR3 length: 13; CDR3 DNA: TGTGCCAGCGGGGACAGGGCCCCCTCGCGTCAGCATTTT; CDR3 protein: CASGDRAPSRQHF
V gene: TRBV18; clone size: NA; J gene: TRBJ2-7; D gene: TRBD1; CDR3 length: 15; CDR3 DNA: TGTGCCAGCTCACCCCCCCGACAGGGGCCTAAAGAGCAGTACTTC; CDR3 protein: CASSPPRQGPKEQYF
V gene: TRBV2; clone size: once; J gene: TRBJ2-1; D gene: NA; CDR3 length: 15; CDR3 DNA: TGTGCCAGCAGAGGGCGGGCAGTAACCGACAATGAGCAGTTCTTC; CDR3 protein: CASRGRAVTDNEQFF
V gene: TRBV7-2; clone size: NA; J gene: TRBJ2-4; D gene: TRBD2; CDR3 length: 16; CDR3 DNA: TGTGCCAGCAGCTTAGTCGCGGGAGCCACCAAAAACATTCAGTACTTC; CDR3 protein: CASSLVAGATKNIQYF
V gene: TRBV6-1; clone size: once; J gene: TRBJ2-7; D gene: NA; CDR3 length: 11; CDR3 DNA: TGTGCCAGCAGCGACAGGTACGAGCAGTACTTC; CDR3 protein: CASSDRYEQYF
V gene: TRBV5-1; clone size: NA; J gene: TRBJ2-7; D gene: NA; CDR3 length: 12; CDR3 DNA: TGCGCCAGCAGCGCGGACGTGTACGAGCAGTACTTC; CDR3 protein: CASSADVYEQYF
V gene: TRBV6-6; clone size: few; J gene: TRBJ2-1; D gene: NA; CDR3 length: 15; CDR3 DNA: TGTGCCAGCAGAATGTCGGCAGGGTGGTACAATGAGCAGTTCTTC; CDR3 protein: CASRMSAGWYNEQFF
V gene: TRBV6-1; clone size: NA; J gene: TRBJ2-5; D gene: NA; CDR3 length: 11; CDR3 DNA: TGTGCCAGCGGAGGGGGGGAGACCCAGTACTTC; CDR3 protein: CASGGGETQYF
V gene: TRBV6-1; clone size: NA; J gene: TRBJ2-2; D gene: NA; CDR3 length: 16; CDR3 DNA: TGTGCCAGCAGTGGGACACGGCCGCAAAACACCGGGGAGCTGTTTTTT; CDR3 protein: CASSGTRPQNTGELFF
V gene: TRBV4-2; clone size: NA; J gene: TRBJ1-4; D gene: TRBD1; CDR3 length: 15; CDR3 DNA: TGTGCCAGCAGCCAAGAGGGACAGGGGCATGAAAAACTGTTTTTT; CDR3 protein: CASSQEGQGHEKLFF
V gene: TRBV5-1; clone size: few; J gene: TRBJ2-1; D gene: NA; CDR3 length: 13; CDR3 DNA: TGCGCCAGCAGCGCCCGTTCTGGCAATGAGCAGTTCTTC; CDR3 protein: CASSARSGNEQFF
V gene: TRBV6-6; clone size: NA; J gene: TRBJ1-1; D gene: NA; CDR3 length: 14; CDR3 DNA: TGTGCCAGCATTCCACAGGATATGGGCGCTGAAGCTTTCTTT; CDR3 protein: CASIPQDMGAEAFF
V gene: TRBV19; clone size: many; J gene: TRBJ2-7; D gene: TRBD2; CDR3 length: 15; CDR3 DNA: TGTGCCAGTAGTATCAAAGCGGGAGGGCCGGTCGAGCAGTACTTC; CDR3 protein: CASSIKAGGPVEQYF
V gene: TRBV7-6; clone size: NA; J gene: TRBJ2-7; D gene: TRBD1; CDR3 length: 16; CDR3 DNA: TGTGCCAGCAGCCCCATGTCGTCAGGGGGCTCCCACGAGCAGTACTTC; CDR3 protein: CASSPMSSGGSHEQYF
V gene: TRBV19; clone size: once; J gene: TRBJ2-5; D gene: TRBD1; CDR3 length: 16; CDR3 DNA: TGTGCCAGTAGGATGGGACAGGGCGGTTACCAAGAGACCCAGTACTTC; CDR3 protein: CASRMGQGGYQETQYF
V gene: TRBV28; clone size: NA; J gene: TRBJ2-1; D gene: NA; CDR3 length: 14; CDR3 DNA: TGTGCCAGCAGTTTACAGAACGTTTACAATGAGCAGTTCTTC; CDR3 protein: CASSLQNVYNEQFF
V gene: TRBV27; clone size: NA; J gene: TRBJ1-2; D gene: NA; CDR3 length: 14; CDR3 DNA: TGTGCCAGCAGTCCACTCAACAGGGCTGGCGGCTACACCTTC; CDR3 protein: CASSPLNRAGGYTF
V gene: TRBV5-8; clone size: NA; J gene: TRBJ2-1; D gene: TRBD1; CDR3 length: 16; CDR3 DNA: TGTGCCAGCAGCTTGTGGTGGGACAGGGAATACAATGAGCAGTTCTTC; CDR3 protein: CASSLWWDREYNEQFF
V gene: TRBV9; clone size: NA; J gene: TRBJ2-7; D gene: NA; CDR3 length: 15; CDR3 DNA: TGTGCCAGCAGCGTAGCCCCTGCGCGGGAATACGAGCAGTACTTC; CDR3 protein: CASSVAPAREYEQYF
V gene: TRBV5-6; clone size: few; J gene: TRBJ2-5; D gene: NA; CDR3 length: 14; CDR3 DNA: TGTGCCAGCAACCGAGGATCCCGGGTGGAGACCCAGTACTTC; CDR3 protein: CASNRGSRVETQYF
V gene: TRBV5-4; clone size: NA; J gene: TRBJ2-6; D gene: NA; CDR3 length: 13; CDR3 DNA: TGTGTCGAGGGGCGGCCCGGGGCCAACGTCCTGACTTTC; CDR3 protein: CVEGRPGANVLTF
V gene: TRBV7-8; clone size: NA; J gene: TRBJ2-2; D gene: TRBD2; CDR3 length: 17; CDR3 DNA: TGTGCCAGCAGCTTAGTCGCGGGAGGGCCGAACACCGGGGAGCTGTTTTTT; CDR3 protein: CASSLVAGGPNTGELFF